A single TCR beta chain is shown here with its context. The antigen this receptor binds is unknown. Nothing much larger sits one base from this clone, and base qualities are not available. V drops 7 bases and J drops 4 bases, leaving 12 bases in between. The CDR3 goes from the cysteine to the phenylalanine over 13 residues. Only the CDR3 DNA stays, 39 bases, in frame from base 1. CDR1 and CDR2, looked up from the germline V gene, are SNHLY and FYNNEI. These data originate in a study of blood T cell repertoires in COVID-19 (dated by TCRdb to 2019 to 2021). Regarding the study in general: The collaborator samples originated in the United States, Italy and Spain and spanned the acute and convalescent phases of COVID-19. The material from the prospective study consisted of cDNA or gDNA derived from T cells, B-cell-depleted T cells, or PBMCs. The dataset comprised deeply sampled blood TCRbeta repertoires from subjects exposed to, actively infected with, or recovered from COVID-19. The repertoires were made available in a free public database intended to serve as a resource for research on the immune response to SARS-CoV-2. Samples were obtained from the ongoing ImmuneRACE study (first 160 participants) and from about 1,300 subjects provided by 6 global collaborators. Nearly every sample came with metadata listing a de-identified subject ID, COVID-19 status, age in years and sex. Where available, HLA class I and class II types were taken from metadata supplied by the sample provider and were not determined by assay-based typing.

One collaborating source in Seattle enrolled patients while the patients were actively infected and followed the patients over time throughout the course of disease. Whole blood was collected in K2EDTA tubes by collaborating institutions according to the institutions' own protocols. Collaborator samples were shipped for TCRbeta analysis as frozen whole blood, isolated PBMCs, or DNA extracted from either sample type. General findings and caveats noted by the study authors: Clinical and demographic metadata were provided uncurated, with the amount varying by source and participant.

The immunoSEQ Assay, a bias-controlled multiplex PCR, was used to amplify TCRbeta CDR3 regions from genomic DNA. For the original study's pipeline: Nucleated cell counts per sample were estimated from amplification of reference gene primers within the assay. To quantify the absolute abundance of each unique TCRbeta CDR3 rearrangement, sequence reads were collapsed and filtered. For each sample, productive Simpson clonality was calculated as the square root of Simpson's diversity index across productive rearrangements. TCRdb obtained this table from immuneACCESS and retained in-frame rearrangements with V and J assigned. These tables miss some clones; where compared with another copy, unresolved V genes account for less than half of the shortfall, and the remainder is unexplained. V, J and clone size are those of that table, while D and trimming were read from the DNA. The table for this sample lists roughly 200,000 clones; over 65% of them were counted only once. The top ten constitute 18% of the sample.

The clonotype was recovered from a person aged 70 to 85 with COVID-19, enrolled during active disease. The chain links TRBV2 with TRBJ2-3; the D gene is perhaps TRBD2, on 6 matching bases. The material sequenced was peripheral blood. The CDR3 region reads CASIRTIADTQYF. The bases read TGTGCCAGCATTCGGACTATCGCAGATACGCAGTATTTT.